This T cell receptor (beta chain) was captured by sequencing in a study (dated by TCRdb to 2015 to 2017). About the study as a whole: The study tested whether tumor-infiltrating Tregs in breast cancer are recruited from blood Tregs or converted in situ from other CD4+ T cell subsets. Here is what the overall study found, with its caveats: The TCR gene usage of tumor memory CD4+ T cells clustered together with blood and lymph node memory CD4+ cells and with lymph node naive CD4+ cells. The greatest overlap of tumor-infiltrating Treg TCR alpha and beta sequences was with tumor naive CD4+ T cells, followed next by blood naive CD4+ T cells. The validation in the larger cohort was limited to a single TCR beta V-J rearrangement instead of whole repertoires.

CD4+CD45RO+CD25- cells were isolated as memory CD4+ T cells. Tregs, naive and memory CD4+ T cells from tumor, blood and ipsilateral draining lymph nodes of a handful of breast cancer patients underwent full-length TCR alpha and beta sequencing. Ficoll density gradient centrifugation was used to isolate mononuclear cells from either lymph nodes or around 50 ml of peripheral blood. Sorted cell populations were confirmed by FACS to exceed 90% purity. Full-length TCR variable regions were amplified by 5' RACE PCR with constant-region reverse primers, and semi-nested PCR with Nested Universal Primer A was subsequently performed. The ReliaPrep RNA Cell Miniprep System was used to extract total RNA, which was then reverse transcribed into 5'RACE-ready cDNA with the SMARTer RACE 5'/3' Kit. Full-length TCR alpha and beta libraries were barcoded with multiplex adaptors and sequenced on an Illumina MiSeq. As for the original processing: Sequencing data were pooled across the five patients for each of nine subset-tissue groups and compared by unsupervised clustering of TCR gene usage. Repertoire similarity was calculated with the Morisita-Horn index, weighting shared sequences by their contribution to each repertoire. Using fastp at Q25 and MiXCR, TCRdb reprocessed the public reads and kept productive beta chains. Entries are consolidated by CDR3 protein sequence, retaining the most common genes and DNA. These V and J calls rely on TCRdb rather than the paper's analysis. A total of 7,000 to 9,000 distinct CDR3 sequences appear in this sample, roughly 16% of them only once. 3.5% of the sample is taken by the ten largest.

This clonotype has more than one count but fewer than ten. What antigen it recognizes has not been identified. At one end the junction does not follow the germline gene, possibly because of a read error. The sample taken for sequencing was memory CD4+ T cells sorted from blood. The sample's cell subset or site, from its label and the paper: memory CD4+ T cells, CD4+CD45RO+CD25-. The TCR originated in a female donor with breast cancer.

CDR3 protein: CRVGGTGELFF. The DNA reads as follows: TGCAGAGTTGGCGGAACAGGGGAGCTGTTTTTT. The chain uses TRBV29-1 and TRBJ2-2; the D gene cannot be resolved reliably. The CDR3 goes from the cysteine to the phenylalanine over 11 residues. Only CDR3 DNA remains: 33 bases, in frame from the first base. The germline V gene yields SQVTM for CDR1 and ANQGSEA for CDR2.